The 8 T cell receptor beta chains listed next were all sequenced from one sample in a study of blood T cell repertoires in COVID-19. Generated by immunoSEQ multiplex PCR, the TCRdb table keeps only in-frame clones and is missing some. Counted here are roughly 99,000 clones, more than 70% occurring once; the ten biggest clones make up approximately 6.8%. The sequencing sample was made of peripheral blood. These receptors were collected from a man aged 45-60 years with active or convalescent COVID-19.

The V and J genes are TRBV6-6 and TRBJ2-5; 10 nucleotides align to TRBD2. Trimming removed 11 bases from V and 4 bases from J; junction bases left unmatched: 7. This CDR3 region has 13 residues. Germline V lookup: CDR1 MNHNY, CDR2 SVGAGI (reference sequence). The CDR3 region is CASGLAERETQYF. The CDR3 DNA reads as TGTGCCTCCGGACTAGCGGAAAGAGAGACCCAGTACTTC.

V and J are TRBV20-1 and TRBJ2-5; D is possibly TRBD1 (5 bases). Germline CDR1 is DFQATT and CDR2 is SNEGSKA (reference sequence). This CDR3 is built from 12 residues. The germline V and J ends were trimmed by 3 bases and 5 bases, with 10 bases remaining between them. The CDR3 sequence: CSASPRAETQYF. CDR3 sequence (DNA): TGCAGTGCTAGTCCCAGGGCGGAGACCCAGTACTTC.

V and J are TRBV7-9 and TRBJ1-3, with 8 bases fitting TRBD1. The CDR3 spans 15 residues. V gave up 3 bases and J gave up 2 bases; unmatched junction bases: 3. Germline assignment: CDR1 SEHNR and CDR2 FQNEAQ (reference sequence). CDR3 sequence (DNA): TGTGCCAGCAGCTTCAAGGGACAGGCTGGAAACACCATATATTTT. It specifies CASSFKGQAGNTIYF.

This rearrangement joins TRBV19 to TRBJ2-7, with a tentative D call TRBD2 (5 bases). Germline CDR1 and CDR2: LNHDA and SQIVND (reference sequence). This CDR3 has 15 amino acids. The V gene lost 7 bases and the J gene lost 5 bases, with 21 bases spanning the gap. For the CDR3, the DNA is TGTGCCAGTACCCCTCAGGCGCGGGCCGACCACGAGCAGTACTTC. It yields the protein CASTPQARADHEQYF. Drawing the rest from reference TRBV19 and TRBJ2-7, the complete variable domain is DGGITQSPKYLFRKEGQNVTLSCEQNLNHDAMYWYRQDPGQGLRLIYYSQIVNDFQKGDIAEGYSVSREKKESFPLTVTSAQKNPTAFYLCASTPQARADHEQYFGPGTRLTVT.

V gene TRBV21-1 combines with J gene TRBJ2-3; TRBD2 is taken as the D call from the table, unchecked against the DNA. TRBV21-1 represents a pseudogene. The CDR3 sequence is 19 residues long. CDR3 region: CASSKRPRLAVGGPDTQYF. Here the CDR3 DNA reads TGTGCCAGCAGCAAAAGACCCAGACTAGCGGTTGGGGGCCCAGATACGCAGTATTTT.

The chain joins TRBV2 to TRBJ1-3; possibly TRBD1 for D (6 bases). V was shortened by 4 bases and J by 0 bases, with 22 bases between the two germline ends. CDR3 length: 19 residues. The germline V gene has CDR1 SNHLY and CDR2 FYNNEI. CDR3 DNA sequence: TGTGCCAGCAGTGTAGACAGGCCCTACGTCGGAAACTCTGGAAACACCATATATTTT. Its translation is CASSVDRPYVGNSGNTIYF. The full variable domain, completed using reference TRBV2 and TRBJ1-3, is EPEVTQTPSHQVTQMGQEVILRCVPISNHLYFYWYRQILGQKVEFLVSFYNNEISEKSEIFDDQFSVERPDGSNFTLKIRSTKLEDSAMYFCASSVDRPYVGNSGNTIYFGEGSWLTVV.

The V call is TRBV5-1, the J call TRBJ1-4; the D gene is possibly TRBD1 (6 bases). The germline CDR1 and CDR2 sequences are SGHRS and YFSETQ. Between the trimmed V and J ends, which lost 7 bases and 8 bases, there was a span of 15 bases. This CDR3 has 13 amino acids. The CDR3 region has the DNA TGCGCCAGCTCCCCAGGGGTCGAAGAAAAACTGTTTTTT. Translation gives CASSPGVEEKLFF.

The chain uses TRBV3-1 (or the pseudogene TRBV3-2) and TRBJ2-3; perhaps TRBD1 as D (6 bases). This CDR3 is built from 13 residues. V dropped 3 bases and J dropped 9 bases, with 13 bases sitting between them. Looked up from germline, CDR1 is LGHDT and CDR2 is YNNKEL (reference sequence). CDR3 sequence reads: CASSQRTDTTQYF. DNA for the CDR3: TGTGCCAGCAGCCAGAGGACAGATACGACGCAGTATTTT.